Sequencing of this TCR beta chain was carried out in a study of early T cells in non-severe SARS-CoV-2 infection. The CDR3 runs to 13 residues. V lost 6 bases to trimming and J lost 4 bases; unmatched junction nucleotides: 3. Germline CDR1 is MNHNY and CDR2 is SVGAGI (reference sequence). TCRdb reprocessed the 5' RACE reads with MiXCR, giving one entry per CDR3 protein. The sample carries about 60,000 distinct CDR3 sequences, around 18% recorded once. This clonotype turned up a few times. Source: whole blood, taken at baseline. The TCR sequence derives from an adult who was a healthcare worker with PCR-confirmed SARS-CoV-2 infection or an uninfected control (not recorded which). This sequence joins TRBV6-6 and TRBJ2-3; 8 bases are shared with TRBD1. CDR3 coding DNA: TGTGCCAGCAGGAGGACAGGGTCAGATACGCAGTATTTT. Protein product: CASRRTGSDTQYF.